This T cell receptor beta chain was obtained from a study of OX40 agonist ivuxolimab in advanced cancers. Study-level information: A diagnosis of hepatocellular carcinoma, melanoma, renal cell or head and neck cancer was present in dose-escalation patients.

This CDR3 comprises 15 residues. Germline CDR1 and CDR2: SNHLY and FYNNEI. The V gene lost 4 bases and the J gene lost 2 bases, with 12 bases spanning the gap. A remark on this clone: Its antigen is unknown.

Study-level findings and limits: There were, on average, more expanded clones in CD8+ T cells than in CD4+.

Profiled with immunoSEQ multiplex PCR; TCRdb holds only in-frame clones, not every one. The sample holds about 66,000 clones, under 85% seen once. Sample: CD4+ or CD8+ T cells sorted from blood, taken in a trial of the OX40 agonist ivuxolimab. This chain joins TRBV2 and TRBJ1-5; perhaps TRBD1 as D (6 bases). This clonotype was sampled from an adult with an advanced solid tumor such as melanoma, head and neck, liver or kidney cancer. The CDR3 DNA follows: TGTGCCAGCAGTGTGGGCAGGGGAGGCAATCAGCCCCAGCATTTT. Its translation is CASSVGRGGNQPQHF.